Below, one T cell receptor (beta chain) is given with its context. Its target is unknown. The ends were cut back, 1 base at V and 0 bases at J, with 9 bases in the middle. The germline CDR1 and CDR2 sequences are SQVTM and ANQGSEA. The CDR3 runs to 14 residues. This sample stems from a study of T cells in localized non-small cell lung cancer. Findings and caveats of the study: Longer overall survival was seen with higher T cell density measured in blood. Compared with tumor, uninvolved adjacent lung displayed greater T cell clonality, ranking highest overall.

Profiled with immunoSEQ multiplex PCR; TCRdb holds only in-frame clones, not every one. The data show roughly 1,100 clones, around 22% seen once. The source of this sequence is a female donor older than 55 with stage III lung adenocarcinoma. This chain uses TRBV29-1 with TRBJ1-1; D is unresolved. The material was normal lung tissue next to the tumor, obtained before any cancer treatment. CDR3 protein: CSVEGLSMNTEAFF. In DNA form, the CDR3 reads TGCAGCGTTGAAGGCCTGAGCATGAACACTGAAGCTTTCTTT. Drawing the rest from reference TRBV29-1 and TRBJ1-1, the complete variable domain is SAVISQKPSRDICQRGTSLTIQCQVDSQVTMMFWYRQQPGQSLTLIATANQGSEATYESGFVIDKFPISRPNLTFSTLTVSNMSPEDSSIYLCSVEGLSMNTEAFFGQGTRLTVV.